A single sample is the source of the 18 T cell receptor beta chains below, sequenced in a study of blood T cell repertoires in COVID-19 (dated by TCRdb to about 2020). Library preparation employed the immunoSEQ multiplex PCR assay. TCRdb retrieved this table from immuneACCESS and kept in-frame rearrangements only. Not all clones are present; in checked studies, unresolved V genes account for under half, and no reason is known for the remainder. This sample is represented by 250,000 to 350,000 clones; more than 70% of them were singletons. Of the sample, over 9% is held by the ten largest clones. Sample: peripheral blood. All receptors come from a woman in her 30s with COVID-19, enrolled during active disease.

The chain links TRBV20-1 to TRBJ2-7, with 8 bases identical to TRBD1. Germline CDR1 DFQATT, CDR2 SNEGSKA (reference sequence). This CDR3 is built from 14 residues. V shed 3 bases and J 1 base; nucleotides not matched to a gene: 5. CDR3 bases: TGCAGTGCTAGTGTGGACAGGGTATCCTACGAGCAGTACTTC. Amino acid sequence: CSASVDRVSYEQYF.

This sequence joins TRBV19 and TRBJ2-5, with unresolved D. This CDR3 has 13 amino acids. CDR1 and CDR2 from the germline V gene are LNHDA and SQIVND (reference sequence). V was pared by 5 bases and J by 5 bases, with 12 bases between. The CDR3 protein is CASSSSSRETQYF. The CDR3 nucleotides read TGTGCCAGTAGTTCGTCTAGTAGGGAGACCCAGTACTTC.

The CDR3 DNA sequence: TGTGCCAGCAGTTACTCTCCGGGAATAGGAGAGACCCAGTACTTC. This sequence encodes CASSYSPGIGETQYF. The rearrangement links TRBV6-5 to TRBJ2-5; TRBD2 is a possible D gene (5 bases). V dropped 0 bases and J dropped 4 bases, with 12 bases sitting between them. The CDR3 covers 15 residues. Germline CDR1 MNHEY, CDR2 SVGAGI.

This chain connects TRBV27 to TRBJ1-1, with TRBD1 as a possible D gene (6 bases). V lost 7 bases and J 4 bases, leaving 16 bases between the germline ends. CDR3 length equals 14 residues. Germline V gene data show CDR1 as MNHEY and CDR2 as SMNVEV (reference sequence). The CDR3 sequence: CASTQGGLFTEAFF. Written as DNA, the CDR3 is TGTGCCAGCACCCAAGGGGGTCTGTTCACTGAAGCTTTCTTT.

Notes on this clone: Other DNA sequences in the sample encode the same CDR3. The chain uses TRBV6-6 and TRBJ1-2; D is unclear. This CDR3 is built from 14 residues. Trimming pared 2 bases from V and 2 bases from J, leaving 9 bases between. Per germline, CDR1 MNHNY and CDR2 SVGAGI (reference sequence). Written as DNA, the CDR3 is TGTGCCAGCAGTTACGATGGAGGAAACTATGGCTACACCTTC. Protein product: CASSYDGGNYGYTF.

V gene TRBV20-1 combines with J gene TRBJ2-7; unclear D gene. V was pared by 6 bases and J by 5 bases, with 11 bases between. The CDR3 totals 11 residues. Germline CDR1 DFQATT, CDR2 SNEGSKA (reference sequence). Here the CDR3 DNA reads TGCAGTGCCCGCTATTTACACGAGCAGTACTTC. Amino acids: CSARYLHEQYF.

This chain connects TRBV6-5 to TRBJ2-2; possible D gene TRBD1, 5 bases. Trimming removed 2 bases at V and 1 base at J, with 8 bases between. The CDR3 extends over 15 amino acids. Germline V gives CDR1 MNHEY, CDR2 SVGAGI. The CDR3 protein is CASSYVQGNTGELFF. DNA of the CDR3: TGTGCCAGCAGTTACGTCCAGGGGAACACCGGGGAGCTGTTTTTT.

This chain joins TRBV20-1 and TRBJ2-3; D is perhaps TRBD2 (6 bases). CDR3 length: 14 residues. Trimming stripped 3 bases from V and 2 bases from J, with 12 bases between. In germline, CDR1 is DFQATT, CDR2 SNEGSKA (reference sequence). The CDR3 here is CSASPGTYTDTQYF. For the CDR3, the DNA is TGCAGTGCTAGTCCCGGGACTTACACAGATACGCAGTATTTT.

This chain joins TRBV9 and TRBJ2-3; 7 nucleotides match TRBD2. Germline CDR1 is SGDLS and CDR2 is YYNGEE. There are 16 residues in the CDR3. The ends lost 3 bases at V and 0 bases at J; junction bases unmatched: 7. The DNA of the CDR3 is TGTGCCAGCAGCGGGGGACTACCCGTTAGCACAGATACGCAGTATTTT. The encoded protein is CASSGGLPVSTDTQYF.

The V call is TRBV10-3, the J call TRBJ2-2, with TRBD1 identical over 10 bases. The CDR3 has 16 residues. V shed 6 bases and J 7 bases; nucleotides not matched to a gene: 11. Germline CDR1 reads ENHRY; CDR2 reads SYGVKD. The CDR3 DNA reads as TGTGCCATCAGGACCGGGACAGGGGTTCGGGTCGGGGAGCTGTTTTTT. It encodes CAIRTGTGVRVGELFF.

The J gene is TRBJ1-1, the V gene TRBV9; possibly TRBD1 for D (5 bases). V lost 2 bases to trimming and J lost 1 base, with 12 bases between them. Germline CDR1 SGDLS, CDR2 YYNGEE. The CDR3 is 15 residues long. The chain's CDR3 is CASSVDTYSNTEAFF. CDR3 sequence (DNA): TGTGCCAGCAGCGTGGACACCTACTCGAACACTGAAGCTTTCTTT.

J is TRBJ2-7 and V is TRBV6-5; tentative D call: TRBD1 (6 bases). The CDR3 extends over 12 amino acids. Germline V gene sequence: CDR1 MNHEY, CDR2 SVGAGI. Trimming removed 7 bases at V and 3 bases at J, with 10 bases between. This CDR3 reads CASIGQIYEQYF. CDR3 DNA: TGTGCCAGCATTGGACAGATCTACGAGCAGTACTTC.

This chain connects TRBV27 to TRBJ2-7; possible D gene TRBD2, 6 bases. This CDR3 spans 14 amino acids. V lost 5 bases to trimming and J lost 2 bases, with 13 bases between them. Per germline, CDR1 MNHEY and CDR2 SMNVEV (reference sequence). The CDR3 DNA sequence: TGTGCCAGCAGTATCGGACGGGAGACCTACGAGCAGTACTTC. Translating gives CASSIGRETYEQYF.

The chain joins TRBV27 to TRBJ2-2; D possibly corresponds to TRBD1 (8 bases). The germline V gene encodes CDR1 MNHEY and CDR2 SMNVEV (reference sequence). Trimming shortened V by 4 bases and J by 7 bases, and 13 bases separated the two germline ends. The CDR3 is made up of 14 amino acids. CDR3 bases: TGTGCCAGCAGTTCGAACAGGGGGGGCGGGGAGCTGTTTTTT. Protein sequence: CASSSNRGGGELFF.

CDR3 sequence reads: CASSYSLAANNEQFF. Here the CDR3 DNA reads TGTGCCAGCAGTTACTCATTAGCGGCCAACAATGAGCAGTTCTTC. The chain carries TRBV6-5 and TRBJ2-1; the D gene is possibly TRBD2 (6 bases). V lost 0 bases and J lost 5, with 11 bases in between. Germline-derived CDR1 and CDR2 are MNHEY and SVGAGI. The length of the CDR3 is 15 residues.

About this clone itself: Within the sample, other DNA sequences also encode this same CDR3. The V and J genes are TRBV5-1 and TRBJ1-5; D is perhaps TRBD1 (5 bases). This CDR3 comprises 14 residues. Germline-derived CDR1 and CDR2 are SGHRS and YFSETQ. V lost 0 bases, J lost 4 bases, and 8 bases lay in between. Here the CDR3 DNA reads TGCGCCAGCAGCTTGGGAGGACAAAATCAGCCCCAGCATTTT. It encodes CASSLGGQNQPQHF.

The chain joins TRBV18 to TRBJ1-6; no firm D call. The germline V gene encodes CDR1 KGHSH and CDR2 LQKENI. This CDR3 has 13 residues. The V end was cut by 6 bases, the J end by 8 bases, with 11 bases between. CDR3 residues: CASSLEWDSPLHF. The CDR3 nucleotides are TGTGCCAGCTCCCTAGAGTGGGATTCACCCCTCCACTTT.

This clone showed up just a few times. This chain connects TRBV9 to TRBJ1-4, with 9 positions matching TRBD1. Trimming at V came to 3 bases and at J to 5 bases, leaving 2 bases not matched to a gene. The CDR3 loop spans 14 amino acids. Germline V gene sequence: CDR1 SGDLS, CDR2 YYNGEE. The CDR3 loop is CASSAGTGNEKLFF. CDR3 coding DNA: TGTGCCAGCAGCGCCGGGACAGGGAATGAAAAACTGTTTTTT.